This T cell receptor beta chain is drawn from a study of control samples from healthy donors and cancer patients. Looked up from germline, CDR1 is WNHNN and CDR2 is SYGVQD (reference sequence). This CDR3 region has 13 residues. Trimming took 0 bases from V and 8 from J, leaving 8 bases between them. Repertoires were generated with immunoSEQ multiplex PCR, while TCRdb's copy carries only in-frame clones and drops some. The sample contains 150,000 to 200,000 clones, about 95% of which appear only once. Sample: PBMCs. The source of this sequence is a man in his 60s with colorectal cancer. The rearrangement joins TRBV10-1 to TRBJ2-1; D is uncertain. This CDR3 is CASSESAEHEQFF. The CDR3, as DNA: TGCGCCAGCAGTGAGTCGGCCGAGCATGAGCAGTTCTTC.